This T cell receptor (beta chain) appears in the sequencing data of a study of blood T cell repertoires in COVID-19 (dated by TCRdb to about 2020). Looking at the study overall: Samples covering the acute and convalescent phases of COVID-19 were provided by collaborators in the United States, Italy and Spain. The material from the prospective study consisted of cDNA or gDNA derived from T cells, B-cell-depleted T cells, or PBMCs. The samples were drawn from the first 160 participants of the ongoing ImmuneRACE study and from 1,254 subjects provided by 6 global collaborators. The dataset comprised deeply sampled blood TCRbeta repertoires from subjects exposed to, actively infected with, or recovered from COVID-19. Where available, HLA class I and class II types were taken from metadata supplied by the sample provider and were not determined by assay-based typing. A freely available public database, intended as a resource for researchers studying the immune response to SARS-CoV-2, is where the repertoires were released. The sample metadata nearly always contained a de-identified subject ID, COVID-19 status, age in years and sex.

As for this clone: The antigen it binds to is not known. One base away there is no much larger clone; base qualities are not given.

The paper's findings and limits, for the study overall: The amount of clinical and demographic metadata varied by source and participant and was provided uncurated.

The immunoSEQ Assay, a bias-controlled multiplex PCR, was used to amplify TCRbeta CDR3 regions from genomic DNA. In the original analysis: Within the assay, amplification of reference gene primers was used to estimate how many nucleated cells each sample contained. To quantify the absolute abundance of each unique TCRbeta CDR3 rearrangement, sequence reads were collapsed and filtered. For each sample, productive Simpson clonality was calculated as the square root of Simpson's diversity index across productive rearrangements. TCRdb provides this immuneACCESS table in a form limited to in-frame rearrangements. Some clones are lacking; in checked studies, under half of them reflect an unresolved V gene, and why the rest are absent is not known. D and trimming were read from the DNA, whereas the V and J calls and clone size are those reported in that table. Recorded for this sample are about 400,000 clones; around 88% of them occurred a single time. The ten largest clones add up to over 4% of the sample.

Whole blood was collected in K2EDTA tubes by collaborating institutions according to the institutions' own protocols. For TCRbeta analysis, collaborators shipped samples in one of three forms: frozen whole blood, isolated PBMCs, or DNA extracted from either of those sample types. This receptor was taken from a woman aged 30 to 39 with acute or convalescent COVID-19. Source material: peripheral blood.

In nucleotide form, the sequence is TGTGCCAGCAGCCAATCCCGTGGACAGGGGCGCATTTATGGCTACACCTTC. Translated, this is CASSQSRGQGRIYGYTF. The V gene is TRBV11-2 and the J gene is TRBJ1-2, and 9 bases in between align with TRBD1. The germline V gene provides CDR1 SGHAT and CDR2 FQNNGV. Unmatched junction bases come to 15, with V trimmed by 5 bases and J by 5 bases. Inclusive of the bounding cysteine and phenylalanine, the CDR3 is 17 residues long. Just the 51-base CDR3 DNA is kept, in frame starting at base 1.